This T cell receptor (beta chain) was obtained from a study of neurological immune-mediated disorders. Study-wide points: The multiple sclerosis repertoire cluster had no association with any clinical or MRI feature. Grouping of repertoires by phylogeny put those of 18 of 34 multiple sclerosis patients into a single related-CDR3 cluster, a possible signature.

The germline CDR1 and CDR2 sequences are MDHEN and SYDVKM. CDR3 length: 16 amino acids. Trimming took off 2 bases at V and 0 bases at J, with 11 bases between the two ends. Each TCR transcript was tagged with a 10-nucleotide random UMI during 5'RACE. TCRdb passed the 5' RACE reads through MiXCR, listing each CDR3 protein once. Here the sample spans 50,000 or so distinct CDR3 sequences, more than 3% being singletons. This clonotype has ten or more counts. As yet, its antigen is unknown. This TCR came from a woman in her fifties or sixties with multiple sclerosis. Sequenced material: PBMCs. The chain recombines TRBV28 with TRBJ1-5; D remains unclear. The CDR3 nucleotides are TGTGCCAGCAGTTTACAATCTTATTATAGCAATCAGCCCCAGCATTTT. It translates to CASSLQSYYSNQPQHF.